This TCR beta chain was profiled in a study of T cell responses to AZD1222 COVID-19 vaccine. Findings of the study overall: Sampling captured repertoires only after the peak T cell response.

Remarks on this clone: What it binds is unknown.

The assay was immunoSEQ multiplex PCR, and TCRdb's table has in-frame clones only and misses some. The sample records about 150,000 clones, roughly nine tenths being singletons. V gave up 4 bases and J gave up 8 bases, with 21 bases separating them. CDR1 SGDLS and CDR2 YYNGEE come from the germline V gene. CDR3 length equals 15 residues. The sequencing used peripheral blood, collected after recovery from COVID-19. This clonotype was sampled from an adult who had recovered from COVID-19. The chain is built from TRBV9 and TRBJ1-2; tentatively, D is TRBD1 (5 bases). The CDR3 coding sequence is TGTGCCAGCAGCACCACCGGGACTACAAGGGGCGGCTACACCTTC. Amino acids: CASSTTGTTRGGYTF. The full variable domain, rest sourced from reference TRBV9 and TRBJ1-2, is DSGVTQTPKHLITATGQRVTLRCSPRSGDLSVYWYQQSLDQGLQFLIQYYNGEERAKGNILERFSAQQFPDLHSELNLSSLELGDSALYFCASSTTGTTRGGYTFGSGTRLTVV.